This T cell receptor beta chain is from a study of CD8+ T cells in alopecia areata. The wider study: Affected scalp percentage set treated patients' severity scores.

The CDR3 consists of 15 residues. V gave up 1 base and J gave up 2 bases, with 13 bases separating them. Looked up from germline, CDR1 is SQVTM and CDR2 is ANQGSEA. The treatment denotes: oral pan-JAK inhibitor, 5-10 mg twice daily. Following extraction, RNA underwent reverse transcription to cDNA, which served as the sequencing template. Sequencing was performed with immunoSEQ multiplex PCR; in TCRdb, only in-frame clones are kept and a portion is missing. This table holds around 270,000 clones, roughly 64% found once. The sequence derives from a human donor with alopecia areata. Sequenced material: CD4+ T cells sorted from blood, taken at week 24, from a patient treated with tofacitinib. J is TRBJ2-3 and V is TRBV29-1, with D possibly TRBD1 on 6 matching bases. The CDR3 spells CSVEVSGVVTDTQYF. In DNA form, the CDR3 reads TGCAGCGTTGAAGTATCAGGGGTTGTCACAGATACGCAGTATTTT.